The 9 T cell receptor beta chains given below trace back to one sample, sequenced in a study of cytomegalovirus exposure and HLA in healthy donors. 13 Jbeta primers and 60 Vbeta primers were used for the PCR. This table comes from immunoSEQ multiplex PCR, and its TCRdb copy is limited to in-frame clones, with some not included. The sample's table shows fewer than 110,000 clones. The sample consisted of PBMCs. These receptors all stem from a man aged 35 to 55 in good health and CMV-seronegative.

CDR3 residues: CASIPSGTGSYEQYF. For the CDR3, the DNA is TGTGCCAGCATCCCTTCCGGGACAGGGAGTTACGAGCAGTACTTC. The chain couples TRBV28 to TRBJ2-7; TRBD1 aligns across 9 bases. This CDR3 has 15 residues. Per the germline V gene, CDR1 is MDHEN and CDR2 is SYDVKM. V was clipped by 7 bases and J by 4 bases; unmatched bases: 11.

The chain couples TRBV21-1 to TRBJ2-3; the DNA was not used to check the table's D call, TRBD2. TRBV21-1 is a documented pseudogene. This CDR3 spans 18 amino acids. The CDR3 nucleotides are TGTGCCAGCAGCAAAGGCCCCGCTAGCGGGAGGCGCACAGATACGCAGTATTTT. Translation: CASSKGPASGRRTDTQYF.

The gene calls are TRBV9 and TRBJ1-5; D is undetermined. V was shortened by 3 bases and J by 6 bases, with 16 bases between the two germline ends. The CDR3 loop spans 15 amino acids. Germline CDR1 reads SGDLS; CDR2 reads YYNGEE. CDR3 nucleotides: TGTGCCAGCAGCGCGGACGGCCTTGCGGGTCAGCCCCAGCATTTT. Amino acid sequence: CASSADGLAGQPQHF.

The genes are TRBV5-4 and TRBJ1-6; 7 bases line up with TRBD1. The junction had 4 bases not matched to a gene; V was cut back by 1 base and J by 9 bases. The CDR3 runs 14 residues. Germline V gives CDR1 SGHNT, CDR2 YYREEE (reference sequence). CDR3 sequence: CASSLQGQSSPLHF. The DNA for the CDR3 is TGTGCCAGCAGCTTGCAGGGACAGAGTTCACCCCTCCACTTT.

As concerns this clone: A read error may account for a junction end that differs from germline. The chain joins TRBV5-4 to TRBJ1-1; TRBD1 agrees at 7 bases. The CDR3 is made up of 17 amino acids. CDR1 and CDR2 (germline): SGHNT, YYREEE (reference sequence). CDR3 sequence reads: CASSSSTGWGLNTEALF. The DNA for the CDR3 is TGTGCCAGCAGCTCCTCGACAGGGTGGGGTTTGAACACTGAAGCTCTCTTT.

V and J are TRBV29-1 and TRBJ1-2; no clear D gene. The CDR3 is made up of 11 amino acids. CDR1 and CDR2 (germline): SQVTM, ANQGSEA. V dropped 3 bases and J dropped 2 bases, with 4 bases sitting between them. The CDR3 sequence is CSVDPNYGYTF. In nucleotides, the CDR3 is TGCAGCGTTGACCCAAACTATGGCTACACCTTC.

This rearrangement joins TRBV10-2 to TRBJ2-3, with TRBD2 matching 11 bases. The CDR3 extends over 15 amino acids. V lost 4 bases and J lost 2; bases outside the gene matches: 2. CDR1 is WSHSY, CDR2 SAAADI, per germline. The CDR3 loop is CASSASGGYTDTQYF. The CDR3 bases are TGCGCCAGCAGTGCTAGCGGGGGGTACACAGATACGCAGTATTTT.

The chain recombines TRBV7-9 with TRBJ1-5; D remains unclear. CDR3 length: 15 residues. The germline V and J ends were trimmed by 0 bases and 6 bases, with 12 bases remaining between them. Per germline, CDR1 SEHNR and CDR2 FQNEAQ (reference sequence). CDR3 protein: CASSLATKPSQPQHF. CDR3 bases: TGTGCCAGCAGCTTAGCCACAAAGCCTAGTCAGCCCCAGCATTTT.

The chain carries TRBV28 and TRBJ2-2; a possible D gene is TRBD1 (6 bases). The CDR3 has 13 amino acids. Germline V gives CDR1 MDHEN, CDR2 SYDVKM. V was trimmed by 8 bases and J by 2 bases, leaving 9 bases between them. Here the CDR3 reads CASRDTNTGELFF. CDR3 nucleotide sequence: TGTGCCAGCCGGGACACAAACACCGGGGAGCTGTTTTTT.